The table lists the clone carrying this T cell receptor beta chain with a count of one. Measured with immunoSEQ multiplex PCR; TCRdb has only the in-frame clones, and not every one. The repertoire has some 170,000 clones, approximately 80% of them found once; the top ten carry around 6.7%. V lost 3 bases and J lost 4, with 3 bases in between. CDR1 is SNHLY and CDR2 is FYNNEI in the germline V gene. The CDR3 is 11 amino acids. The data were obtained in a study of blood T cell repertoires in COVID-19. Study-level information: COVID-19 samples, acute and convalescent, were from the United States, Italy and Spain.

The chain is built from TRBV2 and TRBJ2-5; no reliable D call. The receptor's source is a woman aged 40-49 years with COVID-19, enrolled during active disease. Sequencing was performed on peripheral blood. The CDR3 nucleotides read TGTGCCAGCAGTGACCGAGAGACCCAGTACTTC. Amino acid sequence: CASSDRETQYF.